Sequencing of this T cell receptor beta chain was carried out in a study of cytomegalovirus exposure and HLA in healthy donors. Germline V lookup: CDR1 PRHDT, CDR2 FYEKMQ (reference sequence). This CDR3 contains 14 residues. Note on this clone: Its antigen is as yet unknown.

Points from the study as a whole: It was shown in a later analysis that HLA-associated TCR beta chains were more clonally expanded than other, equally common chains. Across HLA loci, a later analysis found differing TCR association rates, with DRB1 most and HLA-C fewest. Presence/absence analyses rested on an assumption that sequencing depth was roughly uniform across donors.

Researchers ran the PCR with 60 Vbeta and 13 Jbeta primers. Sequencing used immunoSEQ multiplex PCR; TCRdb keeps in-frame clones, though not all of them. The sample includes tens of thousands of clones, 70% to 85% of them seen just once. This sequence originates from a man aged 50 to 59 in good health and CMV-seronegative. The sample was PBMCs. The J gene is TRBJ2-5, the V gene TRBV13; D is unresolved. The end of the DNA fits TRBJ2-7 better, so the J call may be wrong. The CDR3 DNA reads TGTGCCAGCAGCCCTTTTTATGGGGCCTACGAGCAGTACTTC. Amino acids: CASSPFYGAYEQYF.